Following are 2 T cell receptor beta chains from one sample sequenced in a study of T cells after yellow fever vaccination. TCRdb independently ran MiXCR on the 5' RACE reads; one entry per CDR3 protein. The sample consists of about 400,000 distinct CDR3 sequences, more than 5.5% of them appearing once. Source: PBMCs, taken 5 days after the yellow fever booster vaccination. The source of these receptors is a man aged 25 to 40 who received the YFV17D yellow fever vaccine.

This clonotype was picked up many times. Written as DNA, the CDR3 is TGCGCCAGCAGCCCGTACCTAGACACCGGGGAGCTGTTTTTT. As protein: CASSPYLDTGELFF. The gene calls are TRBV5-1 and TRBJ2-2; D gene unclear. The CDR3 is made up of 14 amino acids. Per germline, CDR1 SGHRS and CDR2 YFSETQ. Trimming removed 4 bases at V and 3 bases at J, with 10 bases between.

The V call is TRBV9, the J call TRBJ1-4, with D hard to call. This CDR3 spans 14 amino acids. Germline V gives CDR1 SGDLS, CDR2 YYNGEE. V lost 0 bases to trimming and J lost 7 bases, with 10 bases between them. The CDR3 sequence is CASSVEGGSEKLFF. Here the CDR3 DNA reads TGTGCCAGCAGCGTAGAGGGAGGCTCTGAAAAACTGTTTTTT.